This T cell receptor beta chain was profiled in a study of tumor-infiltrating lymphocytes in primary liver carcinoma. From germline, CDR1 is SGHNT and CDR2 YYREEE (reference sequence). CDR3 length: 15 residues. As concerns this clonotype: Just one base apart from a much larger clone, this may be a read error.

Researchers generated TCR beta cDNA from approximately 0.55 ug of total RNA, relying on a constant-region primer. Libraries covering TCR beta were generated through three nested multiplex PCR rounds (using a slightly modified ARM-PCR). With TRBV1-TRBV30 forward primers and a C-beta reverse primer, the first two PCR rounds were run for approximately 10 cycles each. TCRdb reanalysed the multiplex PCR reads using MiXCR and keeps one entry per CDR3 protein. The sample has 100,000 to 150,000 distinct CDR3 sequences; 64% are singletons. Total RNA and DNA came together from about 21-30 mg of bulk tissue without cell sorting.

The sequenced material came from liver tumor tissue from sampling region 3. Subset indicated: tumor region T3, left-lateral pole. This chain connects TRBV5-4 to TRBJ2-7; 8 bases match TRBD1. The sequence was collected from a woman aged 55-69 years with primary liver carcinoma and hepatitis B virus infection. CDR3 nucleotide sequence: TGTTCCAGCAGCTCCAGGGGGCGCGGTTATTACGAGCAGTACTTC. Its protein is CSSSSRGRGYYEQYF.